This entry features one T cell receptor (beta chain) sequence. The data were taken from a study of T cell changes during pregnancy in multiple sclerosis. The data were produced by immunoSEQ multiplex PCR, yet TCRdb's version contains in-frame clones alone and is incomplete. The sample yields 20,000 to 25,000 clones, more than 85% seen once. The CDR3 spans 15 residues. J gave up 9 bases and V 4 bases, and 13 bases lay outside the gene matches. The germline V gene has CDR1 SGHRS and CDR2 YFSETQ. This TCR was recovered from a female donor with multiple sclerosis, enrolled in a pregnancy study. The starting material was CD4+ T cells from peripheral blood mononuclear cells, obtained in the third trimester of pregnancy. V is TRBV5-1 and J is TRBJ2-1, with 7 bases matching TRBD1. The CDR3 DNA follows: TGCGCCAGCAGCCCGACAGGGTTTAATACGGGTGAGCAGTTCTTC. Its translation is CASSPTGFNTGEQFF.